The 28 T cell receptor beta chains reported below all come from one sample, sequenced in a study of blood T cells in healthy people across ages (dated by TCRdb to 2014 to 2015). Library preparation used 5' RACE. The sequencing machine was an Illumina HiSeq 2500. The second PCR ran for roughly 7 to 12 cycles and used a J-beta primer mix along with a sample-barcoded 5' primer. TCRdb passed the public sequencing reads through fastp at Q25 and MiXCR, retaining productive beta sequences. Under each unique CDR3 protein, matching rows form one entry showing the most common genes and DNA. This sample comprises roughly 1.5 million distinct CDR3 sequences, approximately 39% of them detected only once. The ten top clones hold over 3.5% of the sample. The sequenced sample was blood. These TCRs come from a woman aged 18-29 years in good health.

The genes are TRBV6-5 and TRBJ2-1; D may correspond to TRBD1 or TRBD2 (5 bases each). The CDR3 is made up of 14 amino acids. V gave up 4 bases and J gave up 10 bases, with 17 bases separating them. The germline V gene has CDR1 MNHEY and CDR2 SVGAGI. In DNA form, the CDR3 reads TGTGCCAGCAGTTCGCCGGGACGTAGAGCAGAGCAGTTCTTC. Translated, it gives CASSSPGRRAEQFF.

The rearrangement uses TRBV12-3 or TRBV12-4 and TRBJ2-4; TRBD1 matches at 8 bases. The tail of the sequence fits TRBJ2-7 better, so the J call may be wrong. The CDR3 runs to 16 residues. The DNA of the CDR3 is TGTGCCAGCAGTTTAACCCGGGACAGGTATCGGCACGAGCAGTACTTC. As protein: CASSLTRDRYRHEQYF.

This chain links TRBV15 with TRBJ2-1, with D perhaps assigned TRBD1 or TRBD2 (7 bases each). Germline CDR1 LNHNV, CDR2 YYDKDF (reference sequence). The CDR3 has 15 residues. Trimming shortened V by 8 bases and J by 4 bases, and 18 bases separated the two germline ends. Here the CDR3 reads CATRMGGTAYNEQFF. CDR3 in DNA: TGTGCCACCCGCATGGGGGGGACAGCTTACAATGAGCAGTTCTTC. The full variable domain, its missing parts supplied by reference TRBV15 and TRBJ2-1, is DAMVIQNPRYQVTQFGKPVTLSCSQTLNHNVMYWYQQKSSQAPKLLFHYYDKDFNNEADTPDNFQSRRPNTSFCFLDIRSPGLGDTAMYLCATRMGGTAYNEQFFGPGTRLTVL.

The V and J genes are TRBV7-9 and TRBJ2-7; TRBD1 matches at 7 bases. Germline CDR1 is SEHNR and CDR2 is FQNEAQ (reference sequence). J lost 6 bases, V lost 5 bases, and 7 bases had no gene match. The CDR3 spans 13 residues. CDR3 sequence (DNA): TGTGCCAGCAGCGCCGGGACAGATCTCGAGCAGTACTTC. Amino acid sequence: CASSAGTDLEQYF.

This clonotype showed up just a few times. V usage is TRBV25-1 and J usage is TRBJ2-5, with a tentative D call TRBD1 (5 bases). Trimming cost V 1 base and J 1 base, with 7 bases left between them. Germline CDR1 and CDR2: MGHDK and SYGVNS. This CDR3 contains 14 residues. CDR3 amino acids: CASSELTAQETQYF. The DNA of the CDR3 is TGTGCCAGCAGTGAATTGACAGCCCAAGAGACCCAGTACTTC.

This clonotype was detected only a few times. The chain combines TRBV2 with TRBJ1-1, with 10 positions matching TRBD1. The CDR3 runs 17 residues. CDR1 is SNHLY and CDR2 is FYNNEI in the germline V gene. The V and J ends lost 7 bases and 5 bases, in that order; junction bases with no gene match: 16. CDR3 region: CASTSPRQGATGTEAFF. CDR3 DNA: TGTGCCAGCACCTCTCCGAGACAGGGGGCGACGGGAACTGAAGCTTTCTTT.

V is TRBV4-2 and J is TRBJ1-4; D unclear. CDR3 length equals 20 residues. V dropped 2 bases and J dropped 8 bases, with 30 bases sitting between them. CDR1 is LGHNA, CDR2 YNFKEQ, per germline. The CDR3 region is CASSQSRHDPLFWHLEKLFF. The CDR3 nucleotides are TGTGCCAGCAGCCAATCAAGACATGACCCCCTTTTCTGGCATTTGGAAAAACTGTTTTTT.

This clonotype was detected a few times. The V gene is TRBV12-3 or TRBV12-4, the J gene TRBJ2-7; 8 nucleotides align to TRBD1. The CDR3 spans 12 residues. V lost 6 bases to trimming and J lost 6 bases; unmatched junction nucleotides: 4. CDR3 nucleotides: TGTGCCAGCAGCTGGGACAGGTCCGAGCAGTACTTC. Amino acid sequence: CASSWDRSEQYF.

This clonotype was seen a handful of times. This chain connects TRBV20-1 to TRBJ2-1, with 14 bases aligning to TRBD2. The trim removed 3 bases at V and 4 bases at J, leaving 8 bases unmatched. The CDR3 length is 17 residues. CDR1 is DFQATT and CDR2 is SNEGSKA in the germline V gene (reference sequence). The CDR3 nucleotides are TGCAGTGCTAGGGGAGGGACTAGCGGGAGTTCATACAATGAGCAGTTCTTC. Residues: CSARGGTSGSSYNEQFF.

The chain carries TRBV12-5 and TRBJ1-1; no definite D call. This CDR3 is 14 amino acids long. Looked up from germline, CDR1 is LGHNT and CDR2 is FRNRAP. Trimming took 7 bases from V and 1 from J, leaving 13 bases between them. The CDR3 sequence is CASALRTTNTEAFF. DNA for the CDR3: TGTGCTAGTGCCCTAAGAACAACGAACACTGAAGCTTTCTTT.

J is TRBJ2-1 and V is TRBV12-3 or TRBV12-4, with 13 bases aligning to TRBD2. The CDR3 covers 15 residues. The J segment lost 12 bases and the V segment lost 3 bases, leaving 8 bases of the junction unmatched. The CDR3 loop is CASSFRLAGGRGQFF. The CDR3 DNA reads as TGTGCCAGCAGTTTTCGACTAGCGGGAGGTCGGGGGCAGTTCTTC.

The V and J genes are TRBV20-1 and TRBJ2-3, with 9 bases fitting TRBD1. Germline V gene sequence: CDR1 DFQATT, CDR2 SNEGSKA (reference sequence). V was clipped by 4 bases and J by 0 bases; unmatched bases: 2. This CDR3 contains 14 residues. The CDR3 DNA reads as TGCAGTGCTAATGGACAGGGGAGCACAGATACGCAGTATTTT. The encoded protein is CSANGQGSTDTQYF.

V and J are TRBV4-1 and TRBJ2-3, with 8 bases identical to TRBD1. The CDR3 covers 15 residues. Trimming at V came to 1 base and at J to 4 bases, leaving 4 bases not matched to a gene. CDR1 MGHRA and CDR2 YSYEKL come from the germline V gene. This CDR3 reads CASSQADRGADTQYF. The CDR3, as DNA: TGCGCCAGCAGCCAAGCCGACAGGGGCGCAGATACGCAGTATTTT.

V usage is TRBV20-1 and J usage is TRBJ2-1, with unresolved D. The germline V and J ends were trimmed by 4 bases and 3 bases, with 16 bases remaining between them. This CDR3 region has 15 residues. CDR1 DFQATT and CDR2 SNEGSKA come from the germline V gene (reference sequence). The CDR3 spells CSAMAPQAHYNEQFF. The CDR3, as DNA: TGCAGTGCTATGGCCCCCCAGGCTCACTACAATGAGCAGTTCTTC.

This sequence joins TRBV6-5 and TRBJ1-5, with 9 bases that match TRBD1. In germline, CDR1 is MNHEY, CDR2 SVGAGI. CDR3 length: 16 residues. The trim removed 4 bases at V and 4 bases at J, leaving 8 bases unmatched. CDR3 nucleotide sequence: TGTGCCAGCAGTTCCATGGGACAGGGTAGGAATCAGCCCCAGCATTTT. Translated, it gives CASSSMGQGRNQPQHF.

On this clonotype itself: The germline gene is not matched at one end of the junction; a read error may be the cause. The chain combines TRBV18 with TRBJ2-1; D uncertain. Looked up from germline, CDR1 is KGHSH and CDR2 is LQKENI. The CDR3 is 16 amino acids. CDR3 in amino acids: CASSPPSRSSYNEQFF. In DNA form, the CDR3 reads TGTGCCAGCTCGCCACCTTCGCGAAGCTCCTACAATGAGCAGTTCTTC.

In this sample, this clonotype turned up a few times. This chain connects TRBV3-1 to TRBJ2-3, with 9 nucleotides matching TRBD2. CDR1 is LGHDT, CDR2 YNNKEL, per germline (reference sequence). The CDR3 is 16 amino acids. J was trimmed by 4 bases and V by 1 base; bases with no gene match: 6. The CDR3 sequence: CASSQVGTSFPDTQYF. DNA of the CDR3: TGTGCCAGCAGCCAAGTGGGGACTAGCTTCCCAGATACGCAGTATTTT.

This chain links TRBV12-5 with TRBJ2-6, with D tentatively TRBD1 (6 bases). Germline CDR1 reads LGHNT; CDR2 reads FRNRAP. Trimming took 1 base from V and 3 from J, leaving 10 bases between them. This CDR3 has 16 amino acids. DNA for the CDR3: TGTGCTAGTGGTTTGGAAAGGGGGTATGGGGCCAACGTCCTGACTTTC. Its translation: CASGLERGYGANVLTF.

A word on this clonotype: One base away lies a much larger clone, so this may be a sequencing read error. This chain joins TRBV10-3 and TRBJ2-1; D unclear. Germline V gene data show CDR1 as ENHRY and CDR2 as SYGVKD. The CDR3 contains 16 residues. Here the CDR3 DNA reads TGTGCCACCAGTGAGTCCGGAGCCCCCCGCTACAATGAGCAGTTCTTC. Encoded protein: CATSESGAPRYNEQFF.

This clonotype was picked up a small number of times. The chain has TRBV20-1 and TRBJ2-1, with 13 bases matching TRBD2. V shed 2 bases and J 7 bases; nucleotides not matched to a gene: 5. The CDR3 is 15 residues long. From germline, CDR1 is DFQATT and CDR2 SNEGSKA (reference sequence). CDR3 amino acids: CSARKTSGRRNEQFF. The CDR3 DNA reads TGCAGTGCTAGAAAGACTAGCGGGAGGAGGAATGAGCAGTTCTTC.

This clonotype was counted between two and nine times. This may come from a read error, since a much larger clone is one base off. The CDR3 region has the DNA TGTGCCAGCAGTACCGGACAGAGCAATCAGCCCCAGCATTTT. Translated: CASSTGQSNQPQHF. This rearrangement joins TRBV6-5 to TRBJ1-5; possible D gene TRBD1, 6 bases. V was shortened by 5 bases and J by 1 base, with 9 bases between the two germline ends. CDR1 and CDR2 from the germline V gene are MNHEY and SVGAGI. The CDR3 runs to 14 residues.

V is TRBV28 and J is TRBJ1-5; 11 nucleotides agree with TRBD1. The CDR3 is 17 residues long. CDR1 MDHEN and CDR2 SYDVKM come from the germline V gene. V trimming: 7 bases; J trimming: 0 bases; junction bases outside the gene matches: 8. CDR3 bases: TGTGCCAGCAAGATAAGAGGGACAGGGGGTAGCAATCAGCCCCAGCATTTT. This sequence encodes CASKIRGTGGSNQPQHF. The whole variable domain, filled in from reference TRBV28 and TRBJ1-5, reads DVKVTQSSRYLVKRTGEKVFLECVQDMDHENMFWYRQDPGLGLRLIYFSYDVKMKEKGDIPEGYSVSREKKERFSLILESASTNQTSMYLCASKIRGTGGSNQPQHFGDGTRLSIL.

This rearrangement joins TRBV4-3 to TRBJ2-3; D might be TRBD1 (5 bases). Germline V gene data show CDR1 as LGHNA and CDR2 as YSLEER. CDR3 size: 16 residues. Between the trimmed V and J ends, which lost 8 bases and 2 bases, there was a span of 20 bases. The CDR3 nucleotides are TGCGCCAGCCCGATGACACTTTCTGGGGCCACAGATACGCAGTATTTT. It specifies CASPMTLSGATDTQYF.

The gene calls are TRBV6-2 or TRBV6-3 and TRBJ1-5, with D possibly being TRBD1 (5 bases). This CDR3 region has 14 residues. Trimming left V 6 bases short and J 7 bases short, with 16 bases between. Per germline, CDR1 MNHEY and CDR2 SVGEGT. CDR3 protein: CASRETGGLQPQHF. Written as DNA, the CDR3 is TGTGCCAGCAGGGAAACAGGCGGACTGCAGCCCCAGCATTTT.

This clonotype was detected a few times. Here the CDR3 reads CASSQWGSANYGYTF. The CDR3 DNA sequence: TGTGCCAGCAGCCAATGGGGCAGCGCGAACTATGGCTACACCTTC. The V call is TRBV3-1, the J call TRBJ1-2; D may be TRBD1 (5 bases). Germline values: CDR1 LGHDT, CDR2 YNNKEL (reference sequence). This CDR3 contains 15 residues. The germline V and J ends were trimmed by 2 bases and 2 bases, with 12 bases remaining between them. Variable domain in full (rest from reference TRBV3-1 and TRBJ1-2): DTAVSQTPKYLVTQMGNDKSIKCEQNLGHDTMYWYKQDSKKFLKIMFSYNNKELIINETVPNRFSPKSPDKAHLNLHINSLELGDSAVYFCASSQWGSANYGYTFGSGTRLTVV.

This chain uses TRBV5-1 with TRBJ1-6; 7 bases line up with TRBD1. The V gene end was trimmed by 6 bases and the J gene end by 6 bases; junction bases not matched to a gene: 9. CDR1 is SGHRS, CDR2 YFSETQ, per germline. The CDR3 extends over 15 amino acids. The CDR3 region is CASNGGGLSNSPLHF. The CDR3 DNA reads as TGCGCCAGCAACGGAGGGGGCCTCAGTAATTCACCCCTCCACTTT.

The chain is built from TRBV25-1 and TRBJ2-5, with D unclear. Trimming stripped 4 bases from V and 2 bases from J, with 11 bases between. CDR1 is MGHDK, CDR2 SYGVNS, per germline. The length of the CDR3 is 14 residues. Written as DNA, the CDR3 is TGTGCCAGCAGTGGAAGGTCCCCACAAGAGACCCAGTACTTC. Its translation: CASSGRSPQETQYF. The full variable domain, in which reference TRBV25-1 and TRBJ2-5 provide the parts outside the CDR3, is EADIYQTPRYLVIGTGKKITLECSQTMGHDKMYWYQQDPGMELHLIHYSYGVNSTEKGDLSSESTVSRIRTEHFPLTLESARPSHTSQYLCASSGRSPQETQYFGPGTRLLVL.

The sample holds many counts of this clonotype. CDR3 in DNA: TGCAGCGTTGACGGGGCTCCTAGCTCCTACGAGCAGTACTTC. Translation: CSVDGAPSSYEQYF. The gene calls are TRBV29-1 and TRBJ2-7, with D perhaps TRBD1 or TRBD2 (5 bases each). The V gene's germline CDR1 is SQVTM and CDR2 ANQGSEA. CDR3 length: 14 residues. V gave up 3 bases and J gave up 0 bases, with 12 bases separating them.